Below, 2 T cell receptor beta chains from the same sample are listed, as sequenced in a study of T-cell memory formation after mild COVID-19. TCRdb fed the 5' RACE reads into MiXCR, producing one record per CDR3 protein. The table shows about 260,000 distinct CDR3 sequences, with approximately 16% occurring only once. The specimen sequenced was PBMCs or a T cell subset sorted from them (not recorded which). The receptors were sampled from a man aged 18 to 29 who had mild COVID-19 (a few samples of this study predate the infection). Cell type and time point are not known.

There are a few counts of this clonotype. The chain joins TRBV12-3 or TRBV12-4 to TRBJ2-7, with D hard to call. This CDR3 is built from 13 residues. Trimming stripped 6 bases from V and 7 bases from J, with 16 bases between. The chain's CDR3 is CASRTSGAREQYF. CDR3 bases: TGTGCCAGCAGGACCTCCGGAGCTCGGGAGCAGTACTTC.

CDR3 nucleotides: TGTGCCAGCAGAGTGACAGGAGCCAATCAGCCCCAGCATTTT. It yields the protein CASRVTGANQPQHF. The J gene is TRBJ1-5, the V gene TRBV12-3 or TRBV12-4; a weak D match, TRBD1 (6 bases). The CDR3 contains 14 residues. Trimming removed 6 bases at V and 3 bases at J, with 12 bases between.